This TCR beta chain originates from a study of blood T cell repertoires in COVID-19. Study-level background: There were acute and convalescent COVID-19 samples, and they came from the United States, Italy and Spain.

The CDR3 runs 16 residues. Germline loops: CDR1 KGHDR, CDR2 SFDVKD. V lost 5 bases and J lost 0, with 14 bases in between. Sequencing used immunoSEQ multiplex PCR; TCRdb keeps in-frame clones, though not all of them. The data contain about 200,000 clones, 80% to 90% of them singletons. Which cohort a participant joined came from the clinical history participants gave. The clonotype comes from a woman between 18 and 30 years old who had recovered from COVID-19. The specimen sequenced was PBMCs or T cells enriched from blood (not recorded which). The chain has TRBV24-1 and TRBJ2-3; D not certain. The CDR3 region has the DNA TGTGCCACCAGTGTCGGTCTCCTATCTAGCACAGATACGCAGTATTTT. Its protein is CATSVGLLSSTDTQYF.